The rows below give T cell receptor beta chains drawn from one sample of a study of T cell changes during pregnancy in multiple sclerosis. Assay used: immunoSEQ multiplex PCR; TCRdb lists only in-frame clones, some missing. The sample records some 41,000 clones, approximately 90% being singletons. Material: CD4+ T cells from peripheral blood mononuclear cells, obtained in the first trimester of pregnancy. The receptors shown here come from a female donor with multiple sclerosis, enrolled in a pregnancy study. CDR3s include the opening cysteine and the closing phenylalanine or tryptophan. A D gene is named only where the DNA matches it firmly. The listing skips clone size in some rows; elsewhere it reads once, few, many or a size class.

D gene,clone size,V gene,J gene,CDR3 DNA,CDR3 protein
TRBD1,-,TRBV5-1,TRBJ1-1,TGCGCCAGCAGCTTTCTCCGACAGGGACTGGATGAAGCTTTCTTT,CASSFLRQGLDEAFF
-,-,TRBV30,TRBJ1-5,TGTGCCTGGACGACCGCAGGGATACGACAGCCCCAGCATTTT,CAWTTAGIRQPQHF
-,once,TRBV6-6,TRBJ1-3,TGTGCCAGCAGTCTAAGCAGGGCTGGTCTTCGAAACACCATATATTTT,CASSLSRAGLRNTIYF
-,few,TRBV2,TRBJ1-4,TGTGCCAGCAGTCGTGGACTAACTAATGAAAAACTGTTTTTT,CASSRGLTNEKLFF
-,-,TRBV28,TRBJ1-2,TGTGCCAGCAGTTTCCTGGCGCGAGGCTATGGCTACACCTTC,CASSFLARGYGYTF
-,-,TRBV6-5,TRBJ1-3,TGTGCCAGCAGCCCCGGGGGGTCCGGAAACACCATATATTTT,CASSPGGSGNTIYF
TRBD1,-,TRBV7-9,TRBJ2-7,TGTGCCAGCAGCGCCCAGGGGGCAAAGGCCCGCTTC,CASSAQGAKARF
-,-,TRBV5-1,TRBJ2-5,TGCGCCAGCAGCTTGAGCATCGCAGGGCCACAAGAGACCCAGTACTTC,CASSLSIAGPQETQYF
-,-,TRBV18,TRBJ2-7,TGTGCCAGCTCACCACCCGCGGGAGAGCAGTACTTC,CASSPPAGEQYF
-,-,TRBV6-1,TRBJ1-1,TGTGCCAGCAGTGATCTGCGGGGTTCGGGCACTGAAGCTTTCTTT,CASSDLRGSGTEAFF
TRBD1,once,TRBV6-5,TRBJ1-2,TGTGCCAGCAGTCGGACAGGGGTTGGGTATGGCTACACCTTC,CASSRTGVGYGYTF
TRBD1,once,TRBV15,TRBJ2-7,TGTGCCACCAGGAACTTGGGACAGGGAACAGGCTCCAAAGCCTACGAGCAGTACTTC,CATRNLGQGTGSKAYEQYF
-,once,TRBV18,TRBJ2-7,TGTGCCAGCTCACCCCTCCAGGGTCAGGGAGAGCAGTACTTC,CASSPLQGQGEQYF
-,-,TRBV6-6,TRBJ2-7,TGTGCCAGCAGTTATTCGGGTGCGTACGAGCAGTACTTC,CASSYSGAYEQYF
-,-,TRBV5-1,TRBJ2-7,TGCGCCAGCAGCTTTTCGTGGTCAGGGGGGTACGAGCAGTACTTC,CASSFSWSGGYEQYF
TRBD2,-,TRBV18,TRBJ2-3,TGTGCCAGCTCACACAGACTAGCGGGGGGACTGGATACGCAGTATTTT,CASSHRLAGGLDTQYF
-,-,TRBV28,TRBJ1-5,TGTGCCTCCCACAACGCGGGGGGTCGGGGCCAGCCCCAGCATTTT,CASHNAGGRGQPQHF
-,-,TRBV11-3,TRBJ2-7,TGTGCCAGCAGCTTCGGACAAGACCGCTCCTACGAGCAGTACTTC,CASSFGQDRSYEQYF
TRBD2,few,TRBV11-2,TRBJ2-7,TGTGCCAGCAGCTTAGCCTCTAGCGGGAGTATCTACGAGCAGTACTTC,CASSLASSGSIYEQYF
-,-,TRBV5-1,TRBJ1-2,TGCGCCAGCAGCTTGGTACGGGGGGCCACCTATGGCTACACCTTC,CASSLVRGATYGYTF
TRBD1,-,TRBV27,TRBJ2-5,TGTGCCAGCAGCCTCGGGACAGGGGGCTGGGAGACCCAGTACTTC,CASSLGTGGWETQYF
TRBD1,-,TRBV25-1,TRBJ1-2,TGTGCCAGCAGCCAACCAGGGACAGACGATGGCTACACCTTC,CASSQPGTDDGYTF
-,-,TRBV10-3,TRBJ1-5,TGTGCCATCAGGGGAGAGCGCAATCAGCCCCAGCATTTT,CAIRGERNQPQHF
-,-,TRBV30,TRBJ1-1,TGTGCCTCCTCGGAAGGGGCTCAAGCTTTTTTT,CASSEGAQAFF
-,-,TRBV5-1,TRBJ1-1,TGCGCCAGCAGCTTGTCAGGGCTGAACACTGAAGCTTTCTTT,CASSLSGLNTEAFF
-,-,TRBV30,TRBJ2-1,TGTGCCTGGAGTCGGAGCTCCTACAATGAGCAGTTCTTC,CAWSRSSYNEQFF
-,-,TRBV10-1,TRBJ2-3,TGCGCCAGCGGACTGACTAACACAGATACGCAGTATTTT,CASGLTNTDTQYF
-,-,TRBV9,TRBJ2-1,TGTGCCAGCAGCTCCTTAATTAGCGGAGGAGCCTACAATGAGCAGTTCTTC,CASSSLISGGAYNEQFF
TRBD1,-,TRBV11-2,TRBJ1-1,TGTGCCAGCAGCTTGACAGGGGGCCCCAGCTCTGAAGCTTTCTTT,CASSLTGGPSSEAFF
TRBD1,-,TRBV11-2,TRBJ2-5,TGTGCCAGCAGCTTCCAACAGGGGGTTGGGGAGACCCAGTACTTC,CASSFQQGVGETQYF
TRBD2,-,TRBV19,TRBJ2-1,TGTGCCAGTAGTATAGATAGTGTTAGGCTAGCGGGAAGGAATGAGCAGTTCTTC,CASSIDSVRLAGRNEQFF
TRBD2,-,TRBV7-2,TRBJ2-3,TGTGCCAGCAGCGGGTTAGCGGGGCTTCCCACAGATACGCAGTATTTT,CASSGLAGLPTDTQYF
TRBD2,-,TRBV5-4,TRBJ2-7,TGTGCCAGCAGCTCCCTGCGGGGGGGCCCCTACGAGCAGTACTTC,CASSSLRGGPYEQYF
-,-,TRBV10-3,TRBJ1-5,TGTGCCATCAGTGATTGGGGGGTTGGGAATCAGCCCCAGCATTTT,CAISDWGVGNQPQHF
TRBD2,-,TRBV5-1,TRBJ2-7,TGCGCCAGCAGCCCGCCGGCTAGCGGGATAGCCTACGAGCAGTACTTC,CASSPPASGIAYEQYF
TRBD1,few,TRBV30,TRBJ2-1,TGTGCCTGGAACTTAAAAAGGGGGCTCTCCTACAATGAGCAGTTCTTC,CAWNLKRGLSYNEQFF
-,-,TRBV10-3,TRBJ1-2,TGTGCCATCAGCTCAGATAAGGGAGCAAACTATGGCTACACCTTC,CAISSDKGANYGYTF
-,-,TRBV6-1,TRBJ1-4,TGTGCCAGCAGCAGCGGGGGAGGGGATGAAAAACTGTTTTTT,CASSSGGGDEKLFF
-,-,TRBV10-1,TRBJ2-7,TGCGCCAGCACCCAGGACAGCCCCTACGAGCAGTACTTC,CASTQDSPYEQYF
TRBD1,-,TRBV10-3,TRBJ2-2,TGTGCCATCCGGGGACAGCTCGCGAACACCGGGGAGCTGTTTTTT,CAIRGQLANTGELFF
-,-,TRBV5-1,TRBJ1-1,TGCGCCAGCAGCTTAAACACGTTGAACACTGAAGCTTTCTTT,CASSLNTLNTEAFF
-,-,TRBV7-9,TRBJ1-5,TGTGCCAGCAGTACAGTCAATCAGCCCCAGCATTTT,CASSTVNQPQHF
-,-,TRBV14,TRBJ2-6,TGTGCCAGCAGCCGGGGAGCCTCTGGGGCCAACGTCCTGACTTTC,CASSRGASGANVLTF
TRBD1,-,TRBV11-2,TRBJ1-1,TGTGCCAGCAGCCATTACAGGGGGACGAACACTGAAGCTTTCTTT,CASSHYRGTNTEAFF
TRBD2,-,TRBV19,TRBJ2-1,TGTGCCAGTCGAGGTGGGAGGGCCGAGGTAAATGAGCAGTTCTTC,CASRGGRAEVNEQFF
TRBD1,-,TRBV6-1,TRBJ2-7,TGTGCCAGCAATTTCAGGACAGGCCCCTACGAGCAGTACTTC,CASNFRTGPYEQYF
-,-,TRBV7-2,TRBJ2-2,TGTGCCAGCAGCTTAGCCGTAGGGGGTACCGGGGAGCTGTTTTTT,CASSLAVGGTGELFF
TRBD1,-,TRBV30,TRBJ1-2,TGTGCCTGGAGCGAAAACAGGGGAAACTATGGCTACACCTTC,CAWSENRGNYGYTF
TRBD1,-,TRBV4-3,TRBJ1-5,TGCGCCAGCAGCCCCTCGGGACAGCAGCCCCAGCATTTT,CASSPSGQQPQHF
TRBD1,-,TRBV19,TRBJ2-5,TGTGCCAGTAGTGGAAGGGGGCGCCAAGAGACCCAGTACTTC,CASSGRGRQETQYF
-,-,TRBV27,TRBJ1-2,TGTGCCAGCAGTCCCAGGGGTTATGGCTACACCTTC,CASSPRGYGYTF
TRBD2,-,TRBV25-1,TRBJ2-1,TGTGCCAGCAGTGAAATCCAACTAGCGGGAGCTGAGCAGTTCTTC,CASSEIQLAGAEQFF
-,once,TRBV28,TRBJ1-2,TGTGCCAGCAGTTTAGGCGGCAGGGGCTATGGCTACACCTTC,CASSLGGRGYGYTF
TRBD1,-,TRBV2,TRBJ1-2,TGTGCCAGCAGTGAGCTGCAGGGGGCGGTTGGCTACACCTTC,CASSELQGAVGYTF